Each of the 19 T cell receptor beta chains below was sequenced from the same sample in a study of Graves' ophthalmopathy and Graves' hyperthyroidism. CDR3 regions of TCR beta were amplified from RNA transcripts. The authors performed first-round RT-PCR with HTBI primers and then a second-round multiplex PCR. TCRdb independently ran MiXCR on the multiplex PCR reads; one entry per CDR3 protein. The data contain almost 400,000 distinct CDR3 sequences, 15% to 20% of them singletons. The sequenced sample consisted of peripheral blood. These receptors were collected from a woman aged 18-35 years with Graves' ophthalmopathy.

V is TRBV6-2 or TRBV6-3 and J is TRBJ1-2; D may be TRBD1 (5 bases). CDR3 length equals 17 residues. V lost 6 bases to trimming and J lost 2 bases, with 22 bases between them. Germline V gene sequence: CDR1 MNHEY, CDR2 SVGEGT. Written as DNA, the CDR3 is TGTGCCAGCAGATCCCCGGGACGGACGACGATAAACTATGGCTACACCTTC. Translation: CASRSPGRTTINYGYTF.

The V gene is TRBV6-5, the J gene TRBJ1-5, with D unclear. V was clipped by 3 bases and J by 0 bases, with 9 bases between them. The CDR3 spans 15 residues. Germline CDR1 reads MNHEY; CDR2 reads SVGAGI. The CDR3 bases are TGTGCCAGCAGTTATGGCCTTAGTAGCAATCAGCCCCAGCATTTT. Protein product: CASSYGLSSNQPQHF.

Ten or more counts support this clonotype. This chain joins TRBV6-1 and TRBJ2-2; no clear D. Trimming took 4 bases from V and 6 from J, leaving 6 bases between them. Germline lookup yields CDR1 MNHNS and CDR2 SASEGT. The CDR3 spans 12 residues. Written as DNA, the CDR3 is TGTGCCAGCAGTGTATGGGCCGGGGAGCTGTTTTTT. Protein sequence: CASSVWAGELFF.

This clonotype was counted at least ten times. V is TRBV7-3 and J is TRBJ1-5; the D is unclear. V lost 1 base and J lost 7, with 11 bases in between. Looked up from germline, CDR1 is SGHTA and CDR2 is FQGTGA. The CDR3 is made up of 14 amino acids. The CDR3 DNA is TGTGCCAGCAGCTTAATTGGGCCCGACCAGCCCCAGCATTTT. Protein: CASSLIGPDQPQHF.

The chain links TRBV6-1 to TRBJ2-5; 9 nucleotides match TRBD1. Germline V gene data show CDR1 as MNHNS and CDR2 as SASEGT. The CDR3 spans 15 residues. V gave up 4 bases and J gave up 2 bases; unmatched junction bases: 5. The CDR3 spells CASSARDRAQETQYF. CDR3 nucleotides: TGTGCCAGCAGTGCCCGGGACAGGGCGCAAGAGACCCAGTACTTC.

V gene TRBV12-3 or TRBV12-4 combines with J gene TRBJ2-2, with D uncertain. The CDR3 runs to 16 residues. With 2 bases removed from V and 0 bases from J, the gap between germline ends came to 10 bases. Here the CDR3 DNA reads TGTGCCAGCAGTTTATTTGGCGGCGCGAACACCGGGGAGCTGTTTTTT. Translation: CASSLFGGANTGELFF.

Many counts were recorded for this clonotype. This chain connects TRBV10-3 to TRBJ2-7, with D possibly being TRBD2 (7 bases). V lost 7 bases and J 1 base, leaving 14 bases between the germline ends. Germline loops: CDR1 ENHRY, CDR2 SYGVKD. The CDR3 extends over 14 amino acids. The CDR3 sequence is CAINVGGGSYEQYF. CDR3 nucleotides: TGTGCCATCAATGTGGGAGGGGGGTCCTACGAGCAGTACTTC.

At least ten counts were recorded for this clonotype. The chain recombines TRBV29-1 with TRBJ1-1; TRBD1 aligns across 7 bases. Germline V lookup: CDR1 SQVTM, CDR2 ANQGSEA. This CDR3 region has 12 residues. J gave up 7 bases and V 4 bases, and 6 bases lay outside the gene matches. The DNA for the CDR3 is TGCAGCGTTGGGGGGACAGAGTTTGAAGCTTTCTTT. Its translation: CSVGGTEFEAFF.

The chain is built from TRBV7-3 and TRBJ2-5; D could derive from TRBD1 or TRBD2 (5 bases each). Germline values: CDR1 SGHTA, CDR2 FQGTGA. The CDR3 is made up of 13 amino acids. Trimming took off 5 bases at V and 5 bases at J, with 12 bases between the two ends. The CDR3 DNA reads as TGTGCCAGCAGCGTGAACGAGGGGGAGACCCAGTACTTC. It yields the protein CASSVNEGETQYF.

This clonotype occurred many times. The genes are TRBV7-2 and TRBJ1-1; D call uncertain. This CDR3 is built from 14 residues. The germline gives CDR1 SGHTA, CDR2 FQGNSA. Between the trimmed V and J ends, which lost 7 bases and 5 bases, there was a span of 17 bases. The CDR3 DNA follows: TGTGCCAGCACCCTTACCCCGGTGAGGACTGAAGCTTTCTTT. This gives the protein CASTLTPVRTEAFF.

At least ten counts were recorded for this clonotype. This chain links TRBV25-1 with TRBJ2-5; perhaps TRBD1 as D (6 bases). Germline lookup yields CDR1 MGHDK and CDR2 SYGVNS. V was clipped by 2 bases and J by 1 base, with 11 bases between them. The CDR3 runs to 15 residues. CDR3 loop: CASSEDATGQETQYF. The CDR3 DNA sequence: TGTGCCAGCAGTGAAGATGCGACAGGCCAAGAGACCCAGTACTTC.

The CDR3 DNA sequence: TGTGCCAGCAGCCGGGACGTCGGCAATCAGCCCCAGCATTTT. This translates into CASSRDVGNQPQHF. This chain joins TRBV7-2 and TRBJ1-5; TRBD1 might be the D (5 bases). The ends were cut back, 5 bases at V and 2 bases at J, with 10 bases in the middle. This CDR3 spans 14 amino acids. Germline CDR1 is SGHTA and CDR2 is FQGNSA.

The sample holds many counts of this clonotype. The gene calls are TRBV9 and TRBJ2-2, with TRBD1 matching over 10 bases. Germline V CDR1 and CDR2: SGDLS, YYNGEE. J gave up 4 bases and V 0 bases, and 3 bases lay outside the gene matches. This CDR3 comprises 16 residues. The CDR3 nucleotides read TGTGCCAGCAGCGTAGGGGACAGGGGCGGCACCGGGGAGCTGTTTTTT. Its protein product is CASSVGDRGGTGELFF.

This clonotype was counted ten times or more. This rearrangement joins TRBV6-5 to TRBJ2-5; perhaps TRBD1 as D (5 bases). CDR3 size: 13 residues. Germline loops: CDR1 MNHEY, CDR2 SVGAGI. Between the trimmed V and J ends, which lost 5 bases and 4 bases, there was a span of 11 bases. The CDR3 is CASSPSRGETQYF. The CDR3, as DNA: TGTGCCAGCAGTCCTAGTAGGGGAGAGACCCAGTACTTC.

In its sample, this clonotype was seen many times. CDR3 sequence reads: CASSQDQGRYGYTF. Written as DNA, the CDR3 is TGTGCCAGCAGCCAAGATCAGGGTCGGTATGGCTACACCTTC. V usage is TRBV3-1 and J usage is TRBJ1-2; maybe TRBD1 (5 bases). Trimming took 0 bases from V and 5 from J, leaving 10 bases between them. CDR3 size: 14 residues. Germline V CDR1 and CDR2: LGHDT, YNNKEL (reference sequence). The full variable domain, completed using reference TRBV3-1 and TRBJ1-2, is DTAVSQTPKYLVTQMGNDKSIKCEQNLGHDTMYWYKQDSKKFLKIMFSYNNKELIINETVPNRFSPKSPDKAHLNLHINSLELGDSAVYFCASSQDQGRYGYTFGSGTRLTVV.

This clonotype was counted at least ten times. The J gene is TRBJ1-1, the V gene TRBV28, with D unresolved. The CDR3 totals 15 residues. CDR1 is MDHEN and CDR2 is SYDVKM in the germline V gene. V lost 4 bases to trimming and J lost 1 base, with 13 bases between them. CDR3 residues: CASSSLGGGNTEAFF. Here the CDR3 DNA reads TGTGCCAGCAGTTCTCTTGGTGGAGGGAACACTGAAGCTTTCTTT.

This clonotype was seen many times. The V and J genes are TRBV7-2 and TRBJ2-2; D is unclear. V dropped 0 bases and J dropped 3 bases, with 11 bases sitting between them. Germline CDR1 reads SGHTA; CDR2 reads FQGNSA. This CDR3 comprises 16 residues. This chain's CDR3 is CASSLAWAAHTGELFF. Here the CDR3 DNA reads TGTGCCAGCAGCTTAGCCTGGGCAGCTCACACCGGGGAGCTGTTTTTT.

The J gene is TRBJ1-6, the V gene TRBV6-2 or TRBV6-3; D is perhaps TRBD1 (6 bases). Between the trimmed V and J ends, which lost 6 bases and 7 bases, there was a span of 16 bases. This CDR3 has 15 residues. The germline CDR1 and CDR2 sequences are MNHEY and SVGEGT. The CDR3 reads CASRIPGHKNSPLHF. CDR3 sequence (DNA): TGTGCCAGCAGAATTCCGGGACACAAGAATTCACCCCTCCACTTT.

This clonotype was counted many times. CDR3 sequence reads: CASSLFTGVTYEQYF. The CDR3 region has the DNA TGCGCCAGCAGCTTGTTTACAGGGGTAACCTACGAGCAGTACTTC. The chain joins TRBV5-1 to TRBJ2-7; 7 positions match TRBD1. J gave up 2 bases and V 1 base, and 6 bases lay outside the gene matches. The CDR3 length is 15 residues. The germline V gene encodes CDR1 SGHRS and CDR2 YFSETQ.